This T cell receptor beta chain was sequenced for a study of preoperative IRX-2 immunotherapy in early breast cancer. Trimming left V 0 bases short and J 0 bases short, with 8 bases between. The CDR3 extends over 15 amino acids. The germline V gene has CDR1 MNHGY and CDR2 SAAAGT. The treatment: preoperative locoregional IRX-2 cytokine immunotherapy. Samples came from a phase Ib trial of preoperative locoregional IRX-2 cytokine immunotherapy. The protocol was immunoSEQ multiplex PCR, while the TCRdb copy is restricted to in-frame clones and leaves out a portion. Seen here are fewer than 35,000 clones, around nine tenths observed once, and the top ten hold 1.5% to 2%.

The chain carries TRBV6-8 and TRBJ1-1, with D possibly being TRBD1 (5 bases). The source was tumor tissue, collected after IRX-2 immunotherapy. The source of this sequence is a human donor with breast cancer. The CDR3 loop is CASSYSRGMNTEAFF. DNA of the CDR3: TGTGCCAGCAGTTACTCGCGGGGGATGAACACTGAAGCTTTCTTT.